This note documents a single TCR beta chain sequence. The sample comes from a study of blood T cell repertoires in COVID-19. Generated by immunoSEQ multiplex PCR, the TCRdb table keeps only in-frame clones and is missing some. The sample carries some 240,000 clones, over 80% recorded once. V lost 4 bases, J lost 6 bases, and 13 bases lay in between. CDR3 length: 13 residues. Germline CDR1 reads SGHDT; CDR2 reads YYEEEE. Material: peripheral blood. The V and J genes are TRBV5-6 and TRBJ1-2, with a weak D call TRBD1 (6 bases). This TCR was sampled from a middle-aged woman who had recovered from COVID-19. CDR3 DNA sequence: TGTGCCAGCAGCCCCGTTGGGACAAATGGCTACACCTTC. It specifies CASSPVGTNGYTF. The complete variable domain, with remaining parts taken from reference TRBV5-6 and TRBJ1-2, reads DAGVTQSPTHLIKTRGQQVTLRCSPKSGHDTVSWYQQALGQGPQFIFQYYEEEERQRGNFPDRFSGHQFPNYSSELNVNALLLGDSALYLCASSPVGTNGYTFGSGTRLTVV.